Following are 2 T cell receptor beta chains from one sample sequenced in a study of Ad26.COV2.S vaccination and SARS-CoV-2 variants. Specified treatment: roughly 20 received Ad26.COV2.S at low or high dose, single or two shots; five or six received placebo; per-sample allocation not given. Sampling was performed 63 days after the first vaccine or placebo injection. Clones were read by immunoSEQ multiplex PCR, and TCRdb kept only the in-frame ones, dropping some. The sample holds around 420,000 clones, roughly 88% seen once. The sample here was peripheral blood, taken in a trial of Ad26.COV2.S vaccine versus placebo. All receptors derive from a person between 18 and 65 years old who received the Ad26.COV2.S COVID-19 vaccine or a placebo.

The CDR3 here is CASSWTSGANEQFF. In DNA form, the CDR3 reads TGCGCCAGCAGCTGGACTAGCGGGGCGAATGAGCAGTTCTTC. This chain joins TRBV10-1 and TRBJ2-1, with 12 bases lining up with TRBD2. Germline trimming cut 6 bases from V and 7 bases from J; bases unmatched to any gene: 4. The CDR3 has 14 residues. Germline V gene lookup returns CDR1 WNHNN and CDR2 SYGVQD (reference sequence).

The chain is built from TRBV29-1 and TRBJ1-3; TRBD1 is a possible D gene (5 bases). The CDR3 sequence is 14 residues long. Trimming cost V 4 bases and J 1 base, with 11 bases left between them. Germline CDR1 and CDR2: SQVTM and ANQGSEA. The CDR3: CSVVGRGSGNTIYF. The CDR3 DNA sequence: TGCAGCGTTGTAGGGAGGGGTTCTGGAAACACCATATATTTT.